The rows below give T cell receptor beta chains drawn from one sample of a study of cytomegalovirus exposure and HLA in healthy donors. Some clones are missing from TCRdb's copy, which holds only in-frame ones; the method was immunoSEQ multiplex PCR. The table has 200,000 to 250,000 clones, about 89% seen once. Sequences were obtained from PBMCs. The source is a woman under 30 in good health and CMV-seronegative. Each CDR3 is given with its conserved first and last residue. Fields, in order: D gene, V gene, clone size, J gene, CDR3 DNA, CDR3 protein. A D gene is named only where the DNA matches it firmly. A row's size may be missing; if present it is once, few, many or a size class.

>TRBD1|TRBV27|-|TRBJ1-2
TGTGCCAGCAGTTTAGACTACAGGGGAGGCTATGGCTACACCTTC
CASSLDYRGGYGYTF
>TRBD2|TRBV5-1|-|TRBJ2-3
TGCGCCAGCAGCTTTGGGACTTCTAGCGGGGGCCCAGATACGCAGTATTTT
CASSFGTSSGGPDTQYF
>-|TRBV5-5|-|TRBJ1-2
TGTGCCAGCAGCAAGACAGTCCCTAACTATGGCTACACCTTC
CASSKTVPNYGYTF
>TRBD2|TRBV13|-|TRBJ2-1
TGTGCCAGCAGTTCCATCCACCGGGAGGGCAGCTACAATGAGCAGTTCTTC
CASSSIHREGSYNEQFF
>TRBD2|TRBV5-1|-|TRBJ2-3
TGCGCCAGCAGCAGGCCGCTAGCGGGGGTGACTAGCACAGATACGCAGTATTTT
CASSRPLAGVTSTDTQYF
>TRBD2|TRBV6-5|-|TRBJ2-7
TGTGCCAGCAGTCGTGGGACTAGCGGGACCTACGAGCAGTACTTC
CASSRGTSGTYEQYF
>-|TRBV5-4|-|TRBJ1-2
TGTGCCAGCAGCGGAGCGGGGGCGGATGGCTACACCTTC
CASSGAGADGYTF
>-|TRBV7-8|-|TRBJ1-1
TGTGCCAGCAGCTTTGGACAGATGAACACTGAAGCTTTCTTT
CASSFGQMNTEAFF
>-|TRBV19|-|TRBJ2-1
TGTGCCAGTAGGCTAGCAGAACTTTACAATGAGCAGTTCTTC
CASRLAELYNEQFF
>-|TRBV5-5|-|TRBJ1-5
TGTGCCAGCAGCTTGGGGGGAGGCAATCAGCCCCAGCATTTT
CASSLGGGNQPQHF
>TRBD2|TRBV10-1|-|TRBJ2-7
TGCGCCAGCTCTCAGGGCGGGAGCTACGAGCAGTACTTC
CASSQGGSYEQYF
>-|TRBV5-1|-|TRBJ2-6
TGCGCCAGCAAGAGTAGCTCTGGGGCCAACGTCCTGACTTTC
CASKSSSGANVLTF
>-|TRBV19|few|TRBJ1-5
TGTGCCAGTAGTCCTAACTGGCCGACTTCGAGCAATCAGCCCCAGCATTTT
CASSPNWPTSSNQPQHF
>TRBD2|TRBV11-2|-|TRBJ2-3
TGTGCCAGCAGCAAACTAGCGGGAGTGAATACGCAGTATTTT
CASSKLAGVNTQYF
>TRBD2|TRBV6-5|few|TRBJ2-2
TGTGCCAGCAGTTACTCTGGCCTAGCGGACACCGGGGAGCTGTTTTTT
CASSYSGLADTGELFF
>-|TRBV7-9|-|TRBJ2-3
TGTGCCAGCAGCCGTCTTCTTAGCGCCACAGATACGCAGTATTTT
CASSRLLSATDTQYF
>TRBD1|TRBV29-1|few|TRBJ1-3
TGCAGCGTTGAGAAGGGGGCAATGGGAAACACCATATATTTT
CSVEKGAMGNTIYF
>TRBD1|TRBV5-4|-|TRBJ2-5
TGTGCCAGCAGCAGGGGACAGGTCAGAGAAGAGACCCAGTACTTC
CASSRGQVREETQYF
>TRBD1|TRBV5-6|-|TRBJ1-2
TGTGCCAGCAGAGGACAGGGCCTAAGATATGGCTACACCTTC
CASRGQGLRYGYTF
>TRBD1|TRBV6-1|-|TRBJ1-1
TGTGCCAGCAGTGAAAGGCAGGGGGCGAGTTGGACTGAAGCTCTCTTT
CASSERQGASWTEALF
>-|TRBV27|-|TRBJ1-2
TGTGCCAGCAGTTTTGGGGCTGGCTACTATGGCTACACCTTC
CASSFGAGYYGYTF
>-|TRBV10-1|-|TRBJ2-3
TGCGCCAGCAGTGTGGGGGGGGGCTTAACAGATACGCAGTATTTT
CASSVGGGLTDTQYF